The T cell receptor (beta chain) described here comes from a study of human T cells and chemical hapten exposure. Study overall: How much TCR each sample yielded varied, mostly because pooled library volumes differed slightly. Study-wide results and limits: The donors suffered from alopecia, so their immune response may not match that of healthy people.

Single cDNA molecules in the library carried unique molecular identifiers attached during preparation. In TCRdb, the RACE reads were re-called with MiXCR into one record per CDR3 protein. The sample holds more than 300,000 distinct CDR3 sequences, about 5.4% seen once. The time point here: pre-sensitization, week 0. Treatment specified: therapeutic diphenylcyclopropenone sensitization with weekly scalp DPC. Donors were 18 to 70-year-old alopecia patients suitable for DPC. To note about this clonotype: The antigen is not known. A clone one base away is much larger, so this may be a read error.

The CDR3 covers 10 residues. The germline V gene encodes CDR1 SQVTM and CDR2 ANQGSEA. Source: whole blood, taken in connection with sensitization to the hapten diphenylcyclopropenone (DPC). This sequence joins TRBV29-1 and TRBJ2-3, with D unresolved. The TCR sequence derives from a woman aged 18-30 years with alopecia areata. Some clones in this sample may be carry-over from other donors' samples. The CDR3 loop reads CSVPMDTQCF. CDR3 DNA sequence: TGCAGCGTCCCCATGGATACGCAGTGTTTT.